These 9 T cell receptor beta chains share one sample of origin, sequenced in a study of T cell responses to AZD1222 COVID-19 vaccine. Produced via immunoSEQ multiplex PCR; TCRdb's table is partial and in-frame only. The table lists some 96,000 clones, more than 70% of them singletons. This specimen was peripheral blood, taken on day 0 of AZD1222 vaccination. The receptors were gathered from an adult in good health.

A few counts support this clone. The V and J genes are TRBV6-5 and TRBJ2-7, with a tentative D call TRBD2 (6 bases). Germline V gives CDR1 MNHEY, CDR2 SVGAGI. The V end was cut by 5 bases, the J end by 6 bases, with 11 bases between. The CDR3 consists of 12 residues. The CDR3 here is CASSRTSSEQYF. The CDR3 bases are TGTGCCAGCAGTAGAACTAGCTCCGAGCAGTACTTC.

The J gene is TRBJ1-1, the V gene TRBV5-4; the D gene is possibly TRBD1 (6 bases). Trimming shortened V by 4 bases and J by 4 bases, and 14 bases separated the two germline ends. The CDR3 length is 14 residues. From germline, CDR1 is SGHNT and CDR2 YYREEE (reference sequence). CDR3 amino acids: CASSTSDRFTEAFF. CDR3 DNA: TGTGCCAGCAGCACCTCAGACAGGTTCACTGAAGCTTTCTTT.

This clone occurred a few times. The chain has TRBV18 and TRBJ2-5; D may be TRBD1 (6 bases). Germline loops: CDR1 KGHSH, CDR2 LQKENI. CDR3 size: 13 residues. Trimming pared 5 bases from V and 4 bases from J, leaving 11 bases between. CDR3 loop: CASSSTGTETQYF. CDR3 coding DNA: TGTGCCAGCTCATCTACAGGGACAGAGACCCAGTACTTC.

The rearrangement uses TRBV6-5 and TRBJ1-5; possibly TRBD1 for D (6 bases). Germline values: CDR1 MNHEY, CDR2 SVGAGI. The CDR3 runs 15 residues. V gave up 7 bases and J gave up 1 base, with 14 bases separating them. The CDR3 bases are TGTGCCAGCAAGACCAAGGGGGGAAGCAATCAGCCCCAGCATTTT. It is translated as CASKTKGGSNQPQHF.

This clone was recorded only once. The chain is built from TRBV6-5 and TRBJ2-7; no definite D call. CDR1 MNHEY and CDR2 SVGAGI come from the germline V gene. The CDR3 extends over 15 amino acids. Between the trimmed V and J ends, which lost 9 bases and 1 base, there was a span of 19 bases. The CDR3: CASRFAGDISYEQYF. CDR3 nucleotides: TGTGCCAGTCGATTTGCAGGAGATATTTCCTACGAGCAGTACTTC.

The genes are TRBV5-1 and TRBJ1-1; 9 nucleotides agree with TRBD1. J lost 3 bases, V lost 0 bases, and 0 bases had no gene match. Germline V lookup: CDR1 SGHRS, CDR2 YFSETQ. The CDR3 covers 14 residues. Here the CDR3 DNA reads TGCGCCAGCAGCTTGGGGGACAGGGACACTGAAGCTTTCTTT. It is translated as CASSLGDRDTEAFF.

The rearrangement joins TRBV27 to TRBJ1-6, with TRBD1 identical over 7 bases. Looked up from germline, CDR1 is MNHEY and CDR2 is SMNVEV (reference sequence). V lost 1 base and J lost 4; bases outside the gene matches: 4. The CDR3 extends over 16 amino acids. The CDR3 region has the DNA TGTGCCAGCAGTTTATTACCGGGACAGTATAATTCACCCCTCCACTTT. It codes for CASSLLPGQYNSPLHF.

This clone was seen a handful of times. The J gene is TRBJ1-2, the V gene TRBV20-1, with D tentatively TRBD1 (6 bases). Germline-derived CDR1 and CDR2 are DFQATT and SNEGSKA (reference sequence). The CDR3 runs to 11 residues. V dropped 6 bases and J dropped 7 bases, with 12 bases sitting between them. Here the CDR3 reads CSAQGPSGYTF. The DNA of the CDR3 is TGCAGTGCCCAGGGGCCCTCTGGCTACACCTTC.

A note on this clone: Sequence at one end of the junction differs from germline and may be a read error. The chain carries TRBV28 and TRBJ2-3; the match to TRBD1 covers 9 bases. The CDR3 length is 15 residues. CDR1 is MDHEN and CDR2 is SYDVKM in the germline V gene. This CDR3 reads CASSAGTGSTYTQYF. DNA for the CDR3: TGTGCCAGCAGTGCCGGGACAGGGTCCACATATACGCAGTATTTT.